This T cell receptor beta chain was retrieved from a study of cytotoxic CD8 clonotypes in ibrutinib-treated CLL. Study at large: Recorded responses included 24 partial and 2 complete; following median about 68 months, roughly 15 stayed remitted and roughly 12 progressed. After a median around 12 months on treatment (6 to 36), response samples were drawn. Study-level points and caveats: Measured clonality at baseline was greater than in age-matched healthy donors and tracked with circulating CD8+ T-cell counts.

Generated by immunoSEQ multiplex PCR, the TCRdb table keeps only in-frame clones and is missing some. The sample has approximately 300,000 clones, 70% to 80% seen once. On this clone: The antigen is not known.

CDR3 size: 13 residues. In germline, CDR1 is GTSNPN, CDR2 SVGIG (reference sequence). V lost 4 bases to trimming and J lost 2 bases, with 9 bases between them. Cryopreserved PBMCs supplied roughly 2 micrograms of genomic DNA for TCR beta libraries. The sample in question was PBMCs, obtained before ibrutinib treatment. This receptor was identified in a human donor with chronic lymphocytic leukemia. The chain is built from TRBV30 and TRBJ2-1, with a weak D call TRBD2 (6 bases). The CDR3 is CAWKGGTYNEQFF. The CDR3 DNA follows: TGTGCCTGGAAGGGCGGGACCTACAATGAGCAGTTCTTC.